This note documents a single TCR beta chain sequence. Its antigen is still unknown. This sample was taken from a study of vaccination and CD4 T cells after COVID-19. Treatment denoted: approximately nine-day PBMC culture with coronavirus spike peptide pools or control peptides (ViraFEST assay). Once peptide pools had expanded antigen-specific T cells, ViraFEST sequenced TCRs. V was pared by 2 bases and J by 6 bases, with 4 bases of the junction left unmatched. Germline V CDR1 and CDR2: SGHTA, FQGTGA. This CDR3 is built from 16 residues. Scientists ran DNA taken from cultured CD4+ T cells through the Oncomine TCR Beta short-read assay for sequencing. MiXCR was run by TCRdb on the PCR reads, yielding one entry per CDR3 protein. The sample lists about 15,000 distinct CDR3 sequences; less than 65% were seen once.

The origin of this receptor is a human donor who had recovered from COVID-19. The sample in question was CD4+ T cells from blood, cultured in vitro, obtained before SARS-CoV-2 vaccination. This chain links TRBV7-3 with TRBJ2-2; 12 nucleotides align to TRBD2. Here the CDR3 DNA reads TGTGCCAGCAGCTTATTGCCTAGCGGGGGGGCCGGGGAGCTGTTTTTT. The encoded protein is CASSLLPSGGAGELFF.